A selection of T cell receptor beta chains follows, all from one sample in a study of T cell responses to AZD1222 COVID-19 vaccine. The data were produced by immunoSEQ multiplex PCR, yet TCRdb's version contains in-frame clones alone and is incomplete. The table includes over 95,000 clones, about 85% detected once. Sequenced material: peripheral blood, taken on day 0 of AZD1222 vaccination. The receptors come from an adult in good health. CDR3s include the opening cysteine and the closing phenylalanine or tryptophan. D genes are given only for firm matches. Clone size, where shown, is once, few, many, or a class for clones that have expanded.

D	size	V	J	length	CDR3	DNA
-	-	TRBV13	TRBJ2-7	17	CASSSGRGTPSSYEQYF	TGTGCCAGCAGCTCCGGGCGCGGGACACCGAGCTCCTACGAGCAGTACTTC
TRBD1	-	TRBV14	TRBJ2-7	14	CASSPNDRGYEQYF	TGTGCCAGCAGTCCCAATGACAGGGGCTACGAGCAGTACTTC
TRBD1	-	TRBV27	TRBJ1-6	15	CASGSGDRYNSPLHF	TGTGCCAGCGGGAGCGGGGACAGGTATAATTCACCCCTCCACTTT
-	-	TRBV27	TRBJ1-1	13	CASSWGGGAEAFF	TGTGCCAGCAGCTGGGGGGGAGGGGCTGAAGCTTTCTTT
TRBD1	-	TRBV29-1	TRBJ1-3	15	CSVEQGTVSGNTIYF	TGCAGCGTTGAACAGGGGACAGTCTCTGGAAACACCATATATTTT
-	-	TRBV11-3	TRBJ1-1	13	CASSFRPVTEAFF	TGTGCCAGCAGCTTCCGACCTGTCACTGAAGCTTTCTTT
-	few	TRBV7-6	TRBJ2-2	18	CASSLYQPEAWNTGELFF	TGTGCCAGCAGCTTATACCAACCAGAGGCCTGGAACACCGGGGAGCTGTTTTTT
TRBD1	-	TRBV6-5	TRBJ1-2	14	CASSQRDRAYGYTF	TGTGCCAGCAGTCAACGGGACAGGGCATATGGCTACACCTTC
-	few	TRBV6-5	TRBJ1-2	13	CASSYSRDKSYTF	TGTGCCAGCAGTTACTCCCGGGACAAAAGCTACACCTTC
-	-	TRBV2	TRBJ1-1	13	CASSWTGNTEAFF	TGTGCCAGCAGTTGGACGGGGAACACTGAAGCTTTCTTT
TRBD1	-	TRBV28	TRBJ1-2	18	CASSRGGTGGLSNYGYTF	TGTGCCAGCAGCCGCGGGGGGACAGGGGGTCTCTCAAACTATGGCTACACCTTC
TRBD1	-	TRBV7-2	TRBJ1-2	16	CASSPGGTGSLYGYTF	TGTGCCAGCAGCCCAGGAGGGACAGGGTCCCTCTATGGCTACACCTTC
TRBD2	-	TRBV7-2	TRBJ2-2	14	CASSSSGGAGELFF	TGTGCCAGCAGCTCCAGCGGGGGAGCCGGGGAGCTGTTTTTT
-	-	TRBV3-1/TRBV3-2	TRBJ1-4	12	CASSQRIEKLFF	TGTGCCAGCAGCCAACGGATTGAAAAACTGTTTTTT
TRBD1	-	TRBV5-1	TRBJ2-5	15	CASSLDGQGLETQYF	TGCGCCAGCAGCTTGGACGGACAGGGATTAGAGACCCAGTACTTC
-	-	TRBV3-1/TRBV3-2	TRBJ2-2	14	CASSQGLAAGELFF	TGTGCCAGCAGCCAAGGTCTAGCTGCCGGGGAGCTGTTTTTT
-	-	TRBV21-1	TRBJ2-5	19	CASSSTGLAGGPKGETQYF	TGTGCCAGCAGCTCGACAGGACTAGCGGGAGGGCCCAAGGGCGAGACCCAGTACTTC
-	-	TRBV15	TRBJ1-2	17	CATSRAQGSGVGYGYTF	TGTGCCACCAGCAGAGCCCAGGGAAGTGGAGTGGGCTATGGCTACACCTTC
-	-	TRBV13	TRBJ2-1	17	CASSLGDLLEGGNEQFF	TGTGCCAGCAGCTTAGGGGATCTCCTGGAGGGGGGGAATGAGCAGTTCTTC
-	-	TRBV6-2/TRBV6-3	TRBJ1-5	16	CASSPIDNRGNQPQHF	TGTGCCAGCAGCCCTATTGACAATCGAGGCAATCAGCCCCAGCATTTT
-	-	TRBV3-1/TRBV3-2	TRBJ1-4	16	CASSQVGGQGSEKLFF	TGTGCCAGCAGCCAAGTGGGGGGGCAGGGGTCCGAAAAACTGTTTTTT
-	-	TRBV18	TRBJ1-5	13	CASSPGRDQPQHF	TGTGCCAGCTCACCGGGCAGGGACCAGCCCCAGCATTTT
-	-	TRBV5-1	TRBJ2-7	13	CASSVSSTYEQYF	TGCGCCAGCAGTGTTAGCTCAACCTACGAGCAGTACTTC
-	-	TRBV13	TRBJ1-4	14	CASSLDIKSEKLFF	TGTGCCAGCAGCTTAGACATCAAGAGTGAAAAACTGTTTTTT
-	-	TRBV6-1	TRBJ1-1	15	CASSESRNLNTEAFF	TGTGCCAGCAGTGAATCGCGGAACCTGAACACTGAAGCTTTCTTT
-	-	TRBV29-1	TRBJ2-7	14	CSVEEASSSYEQYF	TGCAGCGTTGAGGAGGCTTCCAGCTCCTACGAGCAGTACTTC
-	-	TRBV6-2/TRBV6-3	TRBJ2-1	17	CASSPLGRQSSYNEQFF	TGTGCCAGCAGTCCCCTGGGGCGGCAGTCCTCCTACAATGAGCAGTTCTTC
-	once	TRBV5-6	TRBJ1-1	14	CASRRGSLDTEAFF	TGTGCCAGCAGACGAGGGAGTTTGGACACTGAAGCTTTCTTT
-	-	TRBV23-1	TRBJ1-2	15	CASSLRTGTFFGYTF	TGCGCCAGCAGTCTAAGAACCGGGACGTTTTTTGGCTACACCTTC
-	-	TRBV7-3	TRBJ1-1	14	CASSSLGMNTEAFF	TGTGCCAGCAGCTCCCTGGGGATGAACACTGAAGCTTTCTTT
-	once	TRBV6-2/TRBV6-3	TRBJ2-1	16	CASSPSDFETYNEQFF	TGTGCCAGCAGTCCAAGCGACTTTGAAACTTACAATGAGCAGTTCTTC
-	-	TRBV24-1	TRBJ1-2	13	CATSVQPQAGYTF	TGTGCCACCAGTGTCCAACCCCAGGCCGGCTACACCTTC
-	-	TRBV12-2	TRBJ1-6	17	CASRPDGLSSYNSPLHF	TGTGCAAGTCGACCTGACGGGCTGAGCTCCTATAATTCACCCCTCCACTTT
-	few	TRBV5-4	TRBJ1-1	12	CASSPRGTEAFF	TGTGCCAGCAGTCCCCGGGGTACTGAAGCTTTCTTT
-	-	TRBV5-4	TRBJ2-2	16	CASSLRRPANTGELFF	TGTGCCAGCAGCTTGCGTAGGCCCGCGAACACCGGGGAGCTGTTTTTT
TRBD1	few	TRBV7-8	TRBJ1-2	17	CASSLRTGGTGVYGYTF	TGTGCCAGCAGCTTGCGGACAGGGGGCACAGGGGTCTATGGCTACACCTTC
-	-	TRBV12-3/TRBV12-4	TRBJ2-1	13	CASSPISRDEQFF	TGTGCCAGCAGCCCGATCAGCCGAGATGAGCAGTTCTTC
TRBD2	-	TRBV30	TRBJ2-1	14	CAWSVGGSLNEQFF	TGTGCCTGGAGTGTCGGCGGGAGTCTCAATGAGCAGTTCTTC
-	-	TRBV11-3	TRBJ1-2	15	CASSPFGERGYGYTF	TGTGCCAGCAGCCCGTTCGGGGAGAGGGGCTATGGCTACACCTTC
-	-	TRBV7-3	TRBJ1-1	13	CASMAGSNTEAFF	TGTGCCAGCATGGCGGGGTCTAACACTGAAGCTTTCTTT
TRBD1	-	TRBV3-1/TRBV3-2	TRBJ2-7	17	CASSLHPGQGASYEQYF	TGTGCCAGCAGCCTCCATCCGGGACAGGGGGCGTCCTACGAGCAGTACTTC
-	-	TRBV4-3	TRBJ2-3	15	CASSLRWGGTDTQYF	TGCGCCAGCAGTCTGAGGTGGGGGGGCACAGATACGCAGTATTTT
-	once	TRBV7-9	TRBJ2-1	14	CASSLGLVSNEQFF	TGTGCCAGCAGCTTAGGACTAGTGTCGAATGAGCAGTTCTTC
TRBD2	-	TRBV2	TRBJ2-1	15	CASSSASGGYNEQFF	TGTGCCAGCAGTTCGGCTAGCGGGGGATACAATGAGCAGTTCTTC
-	-	TRBV7-9	TRBJ2-2	15	CASSQMGGLTGELFF	TGTGCCAGCAGCCAGATGGGCGGACTCACCGGGGAGCTGTTTTTT
-	-	TRBV9	TRBJ2-1	15	CASSVDGNIYNEQFF	TGTGCCAGCAGCGTAGACGGGAATATCTACAATGAGCAGTTCTTC
-	-	TRBV4-1	TRBJ1-1	15	CASSQVIGAFMEAFF	TGCGCCAGCAGCCAAGTCATTGGGGCTTTTATGGAAGCTTTCTTT
TRBD1	-	TRBV6-2/TRBV6-3	TRBJ2-7	17	CASSHGQVYRSSYEQYF	TGTGCCAGCAGCCACGGACAGGTGTACAGGAGCTCCTACGAGCAGTACTTC
TRBD2	once	TRBV5-1	TRBJ2-3	13	CASSLDSGDTQYF	TGCGCCAGCAGCTTGGATAGCGGGGATACGCAGTATTTT
TRBD2	-	TRBV24-1	TRBJ2-1	15	CATSTLAGEVDEQFF	TGTGCCACCAGTACACTAGCGGGAGAGGTAGATGAGCAGTTCTTC
TRBD2	-	TRBV2	TRBJ2-1	13	CASTGTSGGEQFF	TGTGCCAGCACCGGAACTAGCGGGGGGGAACAGTTCTTC
-	-	TRBV11-1	TRBJ1-2	15	CASSIGDGSGYGYTF	TGTGCCAGCAGCATTGGGGACGGCTCCGGGTATGGCTACACCTTC